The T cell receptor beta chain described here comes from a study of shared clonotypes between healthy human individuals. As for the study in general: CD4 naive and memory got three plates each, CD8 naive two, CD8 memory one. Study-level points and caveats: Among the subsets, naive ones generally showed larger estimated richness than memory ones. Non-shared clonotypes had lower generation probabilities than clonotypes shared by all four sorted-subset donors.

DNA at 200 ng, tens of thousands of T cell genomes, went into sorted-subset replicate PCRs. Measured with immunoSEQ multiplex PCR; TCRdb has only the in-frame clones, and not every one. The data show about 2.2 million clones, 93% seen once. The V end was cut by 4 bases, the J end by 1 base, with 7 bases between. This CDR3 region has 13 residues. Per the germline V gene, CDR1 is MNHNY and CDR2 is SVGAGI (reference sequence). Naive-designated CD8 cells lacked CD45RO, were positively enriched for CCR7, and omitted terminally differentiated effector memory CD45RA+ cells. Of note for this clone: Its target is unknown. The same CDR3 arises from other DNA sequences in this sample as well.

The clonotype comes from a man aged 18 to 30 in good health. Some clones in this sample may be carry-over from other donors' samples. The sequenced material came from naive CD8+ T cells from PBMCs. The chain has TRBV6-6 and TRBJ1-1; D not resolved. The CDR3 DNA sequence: TGTGCCAGCAGTTTGGGCCCGAACACTGAAGCTTTCTTT. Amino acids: CASSLGPNTEAFF.